This T cell receptor (beta chain) was recovered during a study of response to subunit inactivated influenza vaccine. Points from the study as a whole: Few new T cells, the authors suggested, are recruited by each seasonal influenza vaccination.

This CDR3 has 15 residues. J was trimmed by 8 bases and V by 2 bases; bases with no gene match: 7. Per the germline V gene, CDR1 is MNHEY and CDR2 is SMNVEV (reference sequence). This clonotype was observed a handful of times. Its specificity is not known. TCRdb analysed the RT-PCR reads with MiXCR anew, one entry per CDR3 protein. The sample has over 150,000 distinct CDR3 sequences, approximately 15% seen once; the top ten hold 26%. The specimen was CD8+ T cells sorted from PBMCs, collected 4 to 6 days after vaccination. The gene calls are TRBV27 and TRBJ2-3; 10 bases match TRBD1. The TCR comes from a man in his fifties who received an inactivated influenza vaccine. As DNA, the CDR3 is TGTGCCAGCAGTTTAGGGACAGGGGCTGATAGTACGCAGTATTTT. Its translation is CASSLGTGADSTQYF.